This T cell receptor (beta chain) was documented in a study of cytomegalovirus exposure and HLA in healthy donors. The PCR employed 60 Vbeta primers together with 13 Jbeta primers. Sequencing was performed with immunoSEQ multiplex PCR; in TCRdb, only in-frame clones are kept and a portion is missing. This sample has about 230,000 clones, with roughly 73% found just once. This sequence originates from a boy aged 5-17 years in good health and CMV-seronegative. Input material: PBMCs.

CDR3 sequence reads: CASSVGQGGGNTIYF. Here the CDR3 DNA reads TGCGCCAGCAGCGTGGGACAGGGGGGCGGAAACACCATATATTTT. The chain joins TRBV5-1 to TRBJ1-3; 11 bases map to TRBD1. The CDR3 is 15 amino acids. Germline V CDR1 and CDR2: SGHRS, YFSETQ. J gave up 4 bases and V 4 bases, and 4 bases lay outside the gene matches.